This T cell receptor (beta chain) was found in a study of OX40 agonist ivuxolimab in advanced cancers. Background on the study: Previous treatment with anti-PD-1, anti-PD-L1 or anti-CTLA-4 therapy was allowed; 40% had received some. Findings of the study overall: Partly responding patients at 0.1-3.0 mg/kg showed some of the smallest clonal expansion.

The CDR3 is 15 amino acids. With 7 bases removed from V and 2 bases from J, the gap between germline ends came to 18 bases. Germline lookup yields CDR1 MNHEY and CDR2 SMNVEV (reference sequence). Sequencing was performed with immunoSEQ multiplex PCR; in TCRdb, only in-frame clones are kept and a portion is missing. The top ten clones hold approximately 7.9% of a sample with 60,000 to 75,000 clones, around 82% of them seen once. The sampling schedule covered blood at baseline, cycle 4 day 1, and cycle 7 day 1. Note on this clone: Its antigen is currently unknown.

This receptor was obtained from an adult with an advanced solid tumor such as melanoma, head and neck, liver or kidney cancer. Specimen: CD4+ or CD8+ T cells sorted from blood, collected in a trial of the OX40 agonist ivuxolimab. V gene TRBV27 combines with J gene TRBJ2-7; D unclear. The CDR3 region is CASTSLLGSAYEQYF. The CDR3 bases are TGTGCCAGCACCTCTCTGTTGGGATCAGCCTACGAGCAGTACTTC.